This entry describes one T cell receptor beta chain. Its antigen is still unknown. Assay: immunoSEQ multiplex PCR; the TCRdb copy retains only in-frame clones and omits some. This sample has about 120,000 clones; about 86% occur once, and the top ten carry roughly a sixth. This sample stems from a study of T cell responses to AZD1222 COVID-19 vaccine. Study results and caveats: Among the donors, most were white British and more were female, and clonal diversity was possibly underestimated. Across spike, vaccine-associated CD4 TCRs were found, dominant at 160-218 and 743-854. Spike-specific TCR breadth rose after two AZD1222 doses, and depth rose as well. Among spike-specific TCRs, nearly half reportedly target unmutated variant regions.

Looked up from germline, CDR1 is SGHTA and CDR2 is FQGTGA. This CDR3 spans 16 amino acids. The V end lost 5 bases, the J end lost 0 bases, and 15 bases lay between the germline ends. V and J are TRBV7-3 and TRBJ2-3, with D possibly TRBD2 on 6 matching bases. This clonotype originated in an adult who received the AZD1222 COVID-19 vaccine. Sequenced material: peripheral blood, taken 28 days after the second AZD1222 dose. CDR3 sequence reads: CASSPRLAASTDTQYF. The DNA for the CDR3 is TGTGCCAGCAGCCCGAGGTTAGCGGCTAGCACAGATACGCAGTATTTT.